These 12 T cell receptor beta chains were all obtained from the same sample, sequenced in a study of T-cell reconstitution after alpha-beta-depleted transplantation in children. Preparation of the TCRbeta library was carried out with unique molecular identifiers. TCRdb fed the PCR reads into MiXCR, producing one record per CDR3 protein. The sample consists of roughly 310,000 distinct CDR3 sequences, 23% of them appearing once. The sequenced sample was PBMCs, mostly from graft donor cells, obtained 180 days after TCRalphabeta/CD19-depleted stem cell transplant. The receptor source for this set is a male patient younger than 18 who had a stem cell transplant for acute lymphoblastic leukemia, so the T cells may come from the graft donor.

J is TRBJ1-2 and V is TRBV27; TRBD1 aligns across 8 bases. The V gene end was trimmed by 4 bases and the J gene end by 8 bases; junction bases not matched to a gene: 15. The CDR3 has 16 amino acids. CDR1 is MNHEY, CDR2 SMNVEV, per germline (reference sequence). The CDR3 here is CASSSLLLTGEEGYTF. In DNA, the CDR3 is TGTGCCAGCAGTTCGCTCCTTCTGACAGGGGAGGAAGGCTACACCTTC.

This clonotype was recorded a few times. V usage is TRBV10-3 and J usage is TRBJ2-5; no definite D call. CDR3 length: 12 amino acids. CDR1 is ENHRY, CDR2 SYGVKD, per germline. Trimming stripped 2 bases from V and 5 bases from J, with 6 bases between. The CDR3 bases are TGTGCCATCAGTGAGGTAGGGGAGACCCAGTACTTC. Encoded protein: CAISEVGETQYF.

This clonotype was counted a few times. This chain connects TRBV7-2 to TRBJ1-2; no clear D. Germline V lookup: CDR1 SGHTA, CDR2 FQGNSA. V was shortened by 2 bases and J by 8 bases, with 15 bases between the two germline ends. CDR3 length equals 14 residues. The CDR3, as DNA: TGTGCCAGCAGCTTACCCGGACCGGGAGTGGGCTACACCTTC. Encoded protein: CASSLPGPGVGYTF.

This clonotype was seen a few times. The J gene is TRBJ2-2, the V gene TRBV24-1; D call uncertain. CDR1 is KGHDR, CDR2 SFDVKD, per germline. The CDR3 extends over 17 amino acids. Trimming took 1 base from V and 0 from J, leaving 11 bases between them. The CDR3 loop reads CATSDLPARTNTGELFF. As DNA, the CDR3 is TGTGCCACCAGTGATTTACCCGCAAGGACGAACACCGGGGAGCTGTTTTTT.

This clonotype has only a few counts. V is TRBV5-1 and J is TRBJ1-5; 7 bases agree with TRBD1. Germline CDR1 SGHRS, CDR2 YFSETQ. V trimming: 5 bases; J trimming: 5 bases; junction bases outside the gene matches: 4. The CDR3 runs to 13 residues. CDR3 residues: CASSITGDQPQHF. The CDR3 nucleotides read TGCGCCAGCAGTATTACAGGGGATCAGCCCCAGCATTTT.

This chain connects TRBV29-1 to TRBJ1-3, with D possibly TRBD1 on 6 matching bases. Germline CDR1 is SQVTM and CDR2 is ANQGSEA. Trimming left V 5 bases short and J 0 bases short, with 14 bases between. The CDR3 runs 15 residues. The CDR3 nucleotides are TGCAGCGTTACCTCGACAGGATACTCTGGAAACACCATATATTTT. Translating gives CSVTSTGYSGNTIYF.

The chain is built from TRBV5-1 and TRBJ2-2; D remains ambiguous. V was cut by 3 bases and J by 0 bases, with 12 bases left in between. The CDR3 has 16 residues. Per germline, CDR1 SGHRS and CDR2 YFSETQ. The CDR3 sequence is CASSSRGPANTGELFF. CDR3 coding DNA: TGCGCCAGCAGCTCCCGCGGTCCCGCGAACACCGGGGAGCTGTTTTTT.

Only a few counts were recorded for this clonotype. This chain connects TRBV7-8 to TRBJ2-7, with D perhaps given as TRBD1 or TRBD2 (5 bases each). CDR1 is SGHVS, CDR2 FQNEAQ, per germline. V was pared by 5 bases and J by 2 bases, with 19 bases between. The CDR3 is 16 residues long. The DNA for the CDR3 is TGTGCCAGCAGCACCTGGGACCGCCTGTTGACCTACGAGCAGTACTTC. Translating it yields CASSTWDRLLTYEQYF.

This clonotype was detected only a few times. This chain uses TRBV2 with TRBJ2-7; the D is unclear. The V and J ends lost 0 bases and 10 bases respectively, with 10 bases between them. The CDR3 covers 12 residues. The germline gives CDR1 SNHLY, CDR2 FYNNEI. CDR3 sequence (DNA): TGTGCCAGCAGTGAAGCGCGGTACGGTCAGTACTTC. Translated: CASSEARYGQYF.

This clonotype was counted only a few times. The rearrangement uses TRBV29-1 and TRBJ2-5; D possibly matches TRBD1 or TRBD2 (5 bases each). Germline V gene data show CDR1 as SQVTM and CDR2 as ANQGSEA. The germline V and J ends were trimmed by 3 bases and 0 bases, with 11 bases remaining between them. This CDR3 comprises 14 residues. The CDR3 loop is CSVELGVYQETQYF. In DNA, the CDR3 is TGCAGCGTTGAGTTGGGGGTGTACCAAGAGACCCAGTACTTC. Full variable domain (outside the CDR3, taken from reference TRBV29-1 and TRBJ2-5): SAVISQKPSRDICQRGTSLTIQCQVDSQVTMMFWYRQQPGQSLTLIATANQGSEATYESGFVIDKFPISRPNLTFSTLTVSNMSPEDSSIYLCSVELGVYQETQYFGPGTRLLVL.

This clonotype showed up just a few times. This chain connects TRBV5-1 to TRBJ2-3; 10 bases are shared with TRBD2. The V gene end was trimmed by 0 bases and the J gene end by 6 bases; junction bases not matched to a gene: 10. Germline CDR1 SGHRS, CDR2 YFSETQ. The CDR3 is 17 residues long. As DNA, the CDR3 is TGCGCCAGCAGCTTGGATCGCTGGGGACTAGCGTCGGATACGCAGTATTTT. Translated, it gives CASSLDRWGLASDTQYF.

V usage is TRBV4-1 and J usage is TRBJ2-3, with D possibly called TRBD1 or TRBD2 (7 bases each). This CDR3 comprises 15 residues. The ends were cut back, 1 base at V and 2 bases at J, with 10 bases in the middle. Germline V gene lookup returns CDR1 MGHRA and CDR2 YSYEKL. Here the CDR3 reads CASSQAGGATDTQYF. CDR3 sequence (DNA): TGCGCCAGCAGCCAAGCAGGGGGGGCCACAGATACGCAGTATTTT.